What follows are 17 T cell receptor beta chains derived from one specimen sequenced in a study of blood T cells in healthy people across ages. Alongside a J-beta primer mix, a sample-barcoded 5' primer served in a second PCR lasting about 6 to 11 cycles. Using its own MiXCR run on the 5' RACE reads, TCRdb lists one record per CDR3 protein. The sample carries some 1,800,000 distinct CDR3 sequences, about two fifths recorded once. Sequenced: blood. These TCRs come from a human donor in good health.

Concerning this clonotype itself: A junction boundary mismatches the germline segment, possibly from a read error. The gene calls are TRBV2 and TRBJ2-4; perhaps TRBD2 as D (6 bases). The CDR3 covers 13 residues. Looked up from germline, CDR1 is SNHLY and CDR2 is FYNNEI. The CDR3 loop reads CASRTGERNIRYF. DNA of the CDR3: TGTGCCAGTCGGACGGGGGAGCGGAACATTCGGTACTTC.

The V gene is TRBV21-1, the J gene TRBJ2-5. The J call may be incorrect, as the DNA end agrees better with TRBJ2-7. TRBV21-1 is flagged as a pseudogene. The CDR3 has 18 residues. The CDR3 loop reads CASSKENGSSAKNYEQYF. CDR3 nucleotides: TGTGCCAGCAGCAAAGAAAATGGGTCGTCGGCAAAGAACTACGAGCAGTACTTC.

The chain joins TRBV4-1 to TRBJ2-3; 14 nucleotides align to TRBD2. Germline CDR1 MGHRA, CDR2 YSYEKL. J gave up 2 bases and V 4 bases, and 8 bases lay outside the gene matches. This CDR3 has 18 amino acids. CDR3 coding DNA: TGCGCCAGCAGCCTCCGACTAGCGGGGGGGCTTCCCACAGATACGCAGTATTTT. Its protein product is CASSLRLAGGLPTDTQYF.

Worth noting for this clonotype: One base separates it from a far larger clone, so it is likely a read error. The V call is TRBV4-2, the J call TRBJ2-5; D is unresolved. Near its end, the DNA agrees better with TRBJ2-7, so the J call may be wrong. The CDR3 runs to 11 residues. Per the germline V gene, CDR1 is LGHNA and CDR2 is YNFKEQ. CDR3 DNA: TGTGCCAGCAGCCAAGGGTGCGAGCAGTACTTC. It specifies CASSQGCEQYF.

This chain connects TRBV13 to TRBJ2-1; unclear D gene. Between the trimmed V and J ends, which lost 10 bases and 3 bases, there was a span of 16 bases. In germline, CDR1 is PRHDT, CDR2 FYEKMQ (reference sequence). This CDR3 has 14 amino acids. CDR3 amino acids: CAISGAPSYNEQFF. CDR3 nucleotide sequence: TGTGCCATCTCGGGTGCCCCAAGCTACAATGAGCAGTTCTTC.

This clonotype has only one observation. At one end the junction does not follow the germline gene, possibly because of a read error. The chain combines TRBV6-6 with TRBJ2-1; D is perhaps TRBD1 (5 bases). The CDR3 loop spans 16 amino acids. CDR1 MNHNY and CDR2 SVGAGI come from the germline V gene (reference sequence). The chain's CDR3 is CAGSYSPGIRNNEQFF. The CDR3 DNA reads TGTGCCGGCAGTTACTCACCAGGGATACGAAACAATGAGCAGTTCTTC.

The J gene is TRBJ1-1, the V gene TRBV6-5, with D possibly TRBD1 on 5 matching bases. Germline CDR1 MNHEY, CDR2 SVGAGI. This CDR3 spans 14 amino acids. The ends were cut back, 8 bases at V and 1 base at J, with 14 bases in the middle. The CDR3 reads CASGAPRRNTEAFF. The CDR3 nucleotides read TGTGCCAGCGGGGCCCCCCGCCGGAACACTGAAGCTTTCTTT.

This chain uses TRBV9 with TRBJ2-1, with D possibly matching TRBD2 (7 bases). Looked up from germline, CDR1 is SGDLS and CDR2 is YYNGEE. V gave up 2 bases and J gave up 4 bases, with 13 bases separating them. The CDR3 has 15 residues. The CDR3 sequence is CASSVGGGKYNEQFF. CDR3 bases: TGTGCCAGCAGCGTTGGGGGGGGCAAATACAATGAGCAGTTCTTC.

This chain uses TRBV7-2 with TRBJ2-3, with D tentatively TRBD2 (7 bases). The ends were cut back, 6 bases at V and 3 bases at J, with 25 bases in the middle. CDR1 and CDR2 (germline): SGHTA, FQGNSA. The CDR3 is 18 residues long. The CDR3 region is CASRNVFWGGAKTDTQYF. CDR3 bases: TGTGCCAGCAGGAACGTGTTTTGGGGGGGGGCCAAAACAGATACGCAGTATTTT.

This clonotype has only a few counts. The V gene is TRBV7-8, the J gene TRBJ1-1; D is unclear. CDR1 is SGHVS and CDR2 is FQNEAQ in the germline V gene. Between the trimmed V and J ends, which lost 4 bases and 2 bases, there was a span of 14 bases. The CDR3 totals 15 residues. The DNA of the CDR3 is TGTGCCAGCAGCTCACTTAGAATGGTTAACACTGAAGCTTTCTTT. Its translation: CASSSLRMVNTEAFF.

The chain joins TRBV7-9 to TRBJ1-3; D is uncertain. Germline CDR1 reads SEHNR; CDR2 reads FQNEAQ (reference sequence). Trimming removed 2 bases from V and 0 bases from J, with 8 bases in between. The CDR3 length is 15 residues. The CDR3 region has the DNA TGTGCCAGCAGCTTAATGGCAGCCTCTGGAAACACCATATATTTT. Encoded protein: CASSLMAASGNTIYF.

This chain joins TRBV19 and TRBJ2-7, with D hard to call. CDR1 LNHDA and CDR2 SQIVND come from the germline V gene (reference sequence). V was cut by 4 bases and J by 0 bases, with 10 bases left in between. This CDR3 contains 14 residues. The CDR3 is CASSTALDSYEQYF. CDR3 coding DNA: TGTGCCAGTAGTACGGCCCTTGACTCCTACGAGCAGTACTTC. Combining the CDR3 with reference TRBV19 and TRBJ2-7 gives the whole variable domain DGGITQSPKYLFRKEGQNVTLSCEQNLNHDAMYWYRQDPGQGLRLIYYSQIVNDFQKGDIAEGYSVSREKKESFPLTVTSAQKNPTAFYLCASSTALDSYEQYFGPGTRLTVT.

Regarding this clonotype: An end of the junction differs from the germline gene, which may be a read error. This chain links TRBV20-1 with TRBJ1-1, with TRBD1 matching 8 bases. This CDR3 contains 13 residues. Looked up from germline, CDR1 is DFQATT and CDR2 is SNEGSKA (reference sequence). In nucleotides, the CDR3 is TGCAGTGGCGCTCAGGGGGCAGACGCTGACGCTTTCTTT. It is translated as CSGAQGADADAFF.

The rearrangement uses TRBV11-2 and TRBJ2-5; tentative D call: TRBD2 (7 bases). Trimming removed 5 bases at V and 2 bases at J, with 18 bases between. The CDR3 loop spans 16 amino acids. Looked up from germline, CDR1 is SGHAT and CDR2 is FQNNGV. The CDR3: CASSLAGGGGQETQYF. The DNA of the CDR3 is TGTGCCAGCAGCCTCGCTGGAGGGGGGGGGCAAGAGACCCAGTACTTC.

CDR3 loop: CASSHDGLAATQYF. CDR3 nucleotide sequence: TGCGCCAGCAGCCATGACGGACTAGCAGCGACCCAGTACTTC. The chain uses TRBV4-3 and TRBJ2-5; 8 positions agree with TRBD2. V lost 3 bases to trimming and J lost 7 bases; unmatched junction nucleotides: 7. CDR3 length equals 14 residues. CDR1 and CDR2 (germline): LGHNA, YSLEER.

The sample holds a few counts of this clonotype. J is TRBJ2-7 and V is TRBV12-3 or TRBV12-4; TRBD1 might be the D (6 bases). Trimming left V 4 bases short and J 3 bases short, with 16 bases between. The CDR3 is 15 amino acids. The CDR3 nucleotides are TGTGCCAGCAGTTCCTCCCCAACGACAGGCTACGAGCAGTACTTC. The encoded protein is CASSSSPTTGYEQYF.

The V gene is TRBV5-1, the J gene TRBJ1-1; possible D gene TRBD1, 5 bases. Trimming removed 0 bases at V and 0 bases at J, with 15 bases between. The CDR3 runs 17 residues. Germline loops: CDR1 SGHRS, CDR2 YFSETQ. CDR3 loop: CASSLEVGLTMNTEAFF. The CDR3 region has the DNA TGCGCCAGCAGCTTGGAAGTGGGACTGACTATGAACACTGAAGCTTTCTTT. The whole variable domain, remainder taken from reference TRBV5-1 and TRBJ1-1, is KAGVTQTPRYLIKTRGQQVTLSCSPISGHRSVSWYQQTPGQGLQFLFEYFSETQRNKGNFPGRFSGRQFSNSRSEMNVSTLELGDSALYLCASSLEVGLTMNTEAFFGQGTRLTVV.